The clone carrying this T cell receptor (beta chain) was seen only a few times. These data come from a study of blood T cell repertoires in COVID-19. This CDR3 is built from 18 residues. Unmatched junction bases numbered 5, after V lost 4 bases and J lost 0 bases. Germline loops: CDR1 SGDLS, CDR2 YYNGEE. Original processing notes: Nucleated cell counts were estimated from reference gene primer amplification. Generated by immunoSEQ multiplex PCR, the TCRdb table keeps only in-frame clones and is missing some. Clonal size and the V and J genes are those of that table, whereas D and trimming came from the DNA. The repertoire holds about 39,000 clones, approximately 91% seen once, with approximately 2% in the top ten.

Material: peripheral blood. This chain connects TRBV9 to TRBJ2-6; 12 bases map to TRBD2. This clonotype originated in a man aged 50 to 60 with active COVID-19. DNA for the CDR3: TGTGCCAGCAGCTTTCCGACTAGCGGGGGCTCTGGGGCCAACGTCCTGACTTTC. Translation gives CASSFPTSGGSGANVLTF. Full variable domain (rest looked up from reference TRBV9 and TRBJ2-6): DSGVTQTPKHLITATGQRVTLRCSPRSGDLSVYWYQQSLDQGLQFLIQYYNGEERAKGNILERFSAQQFPDLHSELNLSSLELGDSALYFCASSFPTSGGSGANVLTFGAGSRLTVL.